Listed here are 11 T cell receptor beta chains from one sample, sequenced in a study of cytomegalovirus exposure and HLA in healthy donors (dated by TCRdb to the late 2010s). Receptor amplification or capture employed the immunoSEQ multiplex PCR assay. The multiplex PCR relied on a mix of 60 forward primers for TCR Vbeta segments and 13 reverse primers for TCR Jbeta segments. The immuneACCESS repertoire file appears here via TCRdb, limited to in-frame rearrangements. These files lack a portion of the clones; in checked studies, under half of the deficit traces to unresolved V genes, and the cause of the others is not known. In all, the sample holds some 150,000 clones, and approximately 78% of those were seen once. The ten largest clones take up 2% to 2.5% of the sample. The sequenced material came from PBMCs. Source of these receptors: a human donor in good health.

The CDR3 DNA follows: TGTGCCAGCAGCTCTGTAGCGGGGTCAGGGACCGGGGAGCTGTTTTTT. Translating it yields CASSSVAGSGTGELFF. The V gene is TRBV7-8, the J gene TRBJ2-2; 8 bases align to TRBD2. CDR3 length: 16 residues. V trimming: 4 bases; J trimming: 5 bases; junction bases outside the gene matches: 9. Germline V gene lookup returns CDR1 SGHVS and CDR2 FQNEAQ.

The gene calls are TRBV4-1 and TRBJ2-5; 13 bases are shared with TRBD2. CDR1 and CDR2 from the germline V gene are MGHRA and YSYEKL. The CDR3 extends over 21 amino acids. J gave up 4 bases and V 1 base, and 18 bases lay outside the gene matches. The CDR3 is CASSQVMGARGLAGSRETQYF. The DNA for the CDR3 is TGCGCCAGCAGCCAAGTAATGGGGGCCCGGGGACTAGCGGGGTCCCGAGAGACCCAGTACTTC.

The V gene is TRBV7-9, the J gene TRBJ1-2, with no clear D. The V and J ends lost 4 bases and 8 bases respectively, with 17 bases between them. Germline CDR1 and CDR2: SEHNR and FQNEAQ (reference sequence). This CDR3 has 14 amino acids. CDR3 sequence: CASSSPAAGNGYTF. In DNA, the CDR3 is TGTGCCAGCAGCTCTCCGGCGGCGGGGAACGGCTACACCTTC.

This chain connects TRBV6-5 to TRBJ1-3; D call uncertain. Trimming removed 2 bases at V and 1 base at J, with 9 bases between. This CDR3 has 15 amino acids. Looked up from germline, CDR1 is MNHEY and CDR2 is SVGAGI. CDR3 region: CASSYPGLSGNTIYF. The CDR3 nucleotides read TGTGCCAGCAGTTACCCGGGTTTGTCTGGAAACACCATATATTTT.

This clone has more than one count but fewer than ten. The chain joins TRBV2 to TRBJ2-7; D is possibly TRBD1 (6 bases). Germline CDR1 reads SNHLY; CDR2 reads FYNNEI. This CDR3 is 14 amino acids long. V was trimmed by 7 bases and J by 3 bases, leaving 16 bases between them. Here the CDR3 reads CASKGGTQIYEQYF. CDR3 nucleotides: TGTGCCAGCAAGGGTGGGACACAAATCTACGAGCAGTACTTC.

The CDR3 region has the DNA TGTGCCAGCAGCTTATACAGGGGGCTAGTGGGAGAGACCCAGTACTTC. It specifies CASSLYRGLVGETQYF. The rearrangement links TRBV5-6 to TRBJ2-5; 9 nucleotides align to TRBD1. The CDR3 runs to 16 residues. Germline V gene sequence: CDR1 SGHDT, CDR2 YYEEEE. Trimming cost V 2 bases and J 4 bases; bases outside gene matches: 9.

The chain links TRBV2 to TRBJ2-5; tentatively, D is TRBD1 (6 bases). This CDR3 spans 16 amino acids. CDR1 is SNHLY and CDR2 is FYNNEI in the germline V gene. V shed 0 bases and J shed 4 bases, with 15 bases lying between them. CDR3 loop: CASSEALGAGGETQYF. The CDR3 bases are TGTGCCAGCAGTGAAGCGCTGGGGGCCGGCGGAGAGACCCAGTACTTC.

This clone was seen a handful of times. Other DNA sequences in the sample encode the same CDR3. This chain links TRBV5-1 with TRBJ1-2, with 7 nucleotides matching TRBD1. Germline V gene sequence: CDR1 SGHRS, CDR2 YFSETQ. V lost 0 bases, J lost 2 bases, and 1 base stayed unmatched. This CDR3 has 14 amino acids. For the CDR3, the DNA is TGCGCCAGCAGCTTGGGACAGGGAAACTATGGCTACACCTTC. Encoded protein: CASSLGQGNYGYTF.

This clone was picked up a small number of times. The rearrangement links TRBV5-1 to TRBJ2-7; D gene unclear. Trimming removed 0 bases at V and 3 bases at J, with 13 bases between. The CDR3 has 15 residues. Germline-derived CDR1 and CDR2 are SGHRS and YFSETQ. The CDR3 DNA reads TGCGCCAGCAGCTTGGCCCCAGGTAATGACTACGAGCAGTACTTC. Translating it yields CASSLAPGNDYEQYF.

The CDR3 is CASSPGDYGYTF. CDR3 DNA: TGTGCCAGCAGCCCAGGGGACTATGGCTACACCTTC. The chain is built from TRBV7-9 and TRBJ1-2; TRBD1 is a possible D gene (6 bases). The V end was cut by 5 bases, the J end by 3 bases, with 7 bases between. The CDR3 runs to 12 residues. Germline V gives CDR1 SEHNR, CDR2 FQNEAQ (reference sequence).

The J gene is TRBJ2-1, the V gene TRBV4-3, with TRBD2 matching over 10 bases. Trimming at V came to 3 bases and at J to 1 base, leaving 9 bases not matched to a gene. The CDR3 length is 18 residues. In germline, CDR1 is LGHNA, CDR2 YSLEER. In DNA form, the CDR3 reads TGCGCCAGCAGCCAGACACTAGCGGGGCATATGTCCTACAATGAGCAGTTCTTC. Amino acid sequence: CASSQTLAGHMSYNEQFF.